The sequence of this T cell receptor beta chain was determined in a study of CD8+CD57+ T cells in acquired aplastic anemia (dated by TCRdb to 2016 to 2018). Context from the whole study: On average, sorted CD4+ and CD8+ cells yielded approximately 3 ug of extracted DNA, with a range of about 0.19 to 30 ug. CD8+CD57+ expansion was defined as frequency above the mean frequency observed in healthy subjects. The full study reports these points: Around 27 CD8+ CDR3 sequences were found in both patients and controls but appeared to be highly expressed in patients and within the immunodominant clones of the patients. No significant difference in CD8+ Simpson's diversity was found between patients and healthy controls (P=0.060).

Based on the germline V gene, the CDR1 and CDR2 sequences are LGHNA and YSLEER. Ends trimmed: V by 5 bases, J by 7 bases; bases unmatched to a gene: 4. From the cysteine through the phenylalanine, the CDR3 covers 12 amino acids. The read is trimmed to its CDR3 DNA, 36 bases read in frame from base 1. With respect to this clonotype: Its antigen remains unidentified. Base qualities were left out, and no much larger clone turns up one base away.

The patients picked for sequencing were ones in whom flow cytometry had shown an expansion of CD8+CD57+ cells. Every patient had severe acquired aplastic anemia, diagnosed using the International Study of Aplastic Anemia and Agranulocytosis and Camitta criteria. No therapy had been received by the patients at the time of blood sampling. In this study, sorted CD4+ and CD8+ T cells from the blood of healthy subjects and of severe aplastic anemia patients had their TCR repertoires deep-sequenced. Patients were enrolled in the USA under clinicaltrials.gov protocols 00001620, 01623167, 00001397, 00071045, 00081523 and 00961064. Ficoll-Paque density gradient centrifugation was used to isolate peripheral blood mononuclear cells. Before DNA extraction, CD4+ and CD8+ T cells were sorted with FACS or magnetic beads. Profiling of TCR beta VDJ combinations and CDR3 sequences used genomic DNA as the template. TCR repertoire sequencing was run on an Illumina HiSeq 2000. From the authors' description of their analysis: TRBV/TRBJ rearrangement plots, CDR3 size and DJ length profiles, and Simpson's diversity index were used to assess repertoires. The immunodominant clone was defined as the most abundant DNA sequence in deep sequencing data. CDR3 amino acid sequences were screened for sharing across subjects and were compared with published repertoires and the VDJdb database. TCRdb took the public reads, trimmed them with fastp at Q25, ran MiXCR for clone calling and kept in-frame beta chains. A single entry per CDR3 protein holds the most common genes and DNA from its merged rows. V and J calls and clone size were set by TCRdb, not the authors. The sample table records 150,000 to 200,000 distinct CDR3 sequences; 71% of these occur just once. The biggest ten clones account for approximately 42% of the sample.

The sequence links TRBV4-3 to TRBJ1-2; the central 7 bases match TRBD1. Sequencing input: sorted CD4+, CD8+, or CD8+CD57+ T cells (not recorded which) from PBMCs. This TCR came from a human donor with aplastic anemia. CDR3 region: CASSTGEGGYTF. The nucleotide sequence reads as follows: TGCGCCAGCAGCACAGGGGAGGGTGGCTACACCTTC.